Listed here are 4 T cell receptor beta chains from one sample, sequenced in a study of blood T cell repertoires in COVID-19. Clones were read by immunoSEQ multiplex PCR, and TCRdb kept only the in-frame ones, dropping some. The sample contains 180,000 or so clones, over 70% of which appear only once. The sequencing input was PBMCs or T cells enriched from blood (not recorded which). These receptors all come from a man aged 45 to 65 who had recovered from COVID-19.

J is TRBJ2-3 and V is TRBV27; D may be TRBD2 (5 bases). V lost 7 bases to trimming and J lost 2 bases, with 13 bases between them. From germline, CDR1 is MNHEY and CDR2 SMNVEV (reference sequence). CDR3 length: 14 amino acids. The CDR3 is CASKVTTITDTQYF. The DNA of the CDR3 is TGTGCCAGCAAAGTGACTACTATCACAGATACGCAGTATTTT.

V gene TRBV9 combines with J gene TRBJ2-1; D remains unclear. Per germline, CDR1 SGDLS and CDR2 YYNGEE. The CDR3 spans 14 residues. With 0 bases removed from V and 8 bases from J, the gap between germline ends came to 12 bases. CDR3 coding DNA: TGTGCCAGCAGCGTAGATATGGATCGGGATGAGCAGTTCTTC. Amino acids: CASSVDMDRDEQFF.

The CDR3 loop reads CASTWTGTSTDTQYF. DNA for the CDR3: TGTGCCAGCACTTGGACAGGGACTAGCACAGATACGCAGTATTTT. J is TRBJ2-3 and V is TRBV28, with 8 bases matching TRBD1. Germline CDR1 and CDR2: MDHEN and SYDVKM. V gave up 7 bases and J gave up 0 bases; unmatched junction bases: 6. This CDR3 comprises 15 residues.

V usage is TRBV18 and J usage is TRBJ2-7; tentative D call: TRBD1 (6 bases). CDR1 KGHSH and CDR2 LQKENI come from the germline V gene. The CDR3 contains 16 residues. The ends were cut back, 5 bases at V and 3 bases at J, with 20 bases in the middle. In DNA form, the CDR3 reads TGTGCCAGCTCATCTCGGGACAAAACGGGGAGCTACGAGCAGTACTTC. This translates into CASSSRDKTGSYEQYF.